This is a list of T cell receptor beta chains from one sample in a study of cytomegalovirus exposure and HLA in healthy donors. Libraries were prepared by immunoSEQ multiplex PCR; TCRdb keeps only in-frame clonotypes and omits some of them. The sample contains about 190,000 clones, 84% of which appear only once. The sample was PBMCs. These TCRs come from a boy aged 10-17 years in good health and CMV-seronegative. Both conserved end residues are part of each CDR3. The order of the fields is D gene, CDR3 length, V gene, clone size, J gene, CDR3 protein, CDR3 DNA. D genes are given only for firm matches. Not all rows give a size; the values are once, few, many and, for expanded clones, a class.

TRBD1	16	TRBV5-1	once	TRBJ1-4	CASSFLQGTSNEKLFF	TGCGCCAGCAGCTTTTTACAGGGGACGTCTAATGAAAAACTGTTTTTT
NA	16	TRBV9	NA	TRBJ1-4	CASSVESGWESEKLFF	TGTGCCAGCAGCGTAGAGTCGGGGTGGGAGAGTGAAAAACTGTTTTTT
TRBD1	15	TRBV7-6	NA	TRBJ1-4	CASSLTGGTNEKLFF	TGTGCCAGCAGCTTAACAGGGGGCACTAATGAAAAACTGTTTTTT
NA	16	TRBV7-9	NA	TRBJ2-7	CASSLTPGHLFDEQYF	TGTGCCAGCAGCTTGACTCCGGGACACCTTTTCGATGAGCAGTACTTC
TRBD1	18	TRBV13	NA	TRBJ1-2	CASPPAGDRGRISYGYTF	TGTGCCAGCCCACCAGCCGGGGACAGGGGGCGCATTTCCTATGGCTACACCTTC
NA	13	TRBV27	NA	TRBJ1-5	CASSSSGVQPQHF	TGTGCCAGCAGTTCATCAGGGGTTCAGCCCCAGCATTTT
NA	15	TRBV7-9	NA	TRBJ2-1	CASSLDGGLYNEQFF	TGTGCCAGCAGCTTAGATGGGGGCCTCTACAATGAGCAGTTCTTC
TRBD1	14	TRBV6-5	NA	TRBJ1-1	CASSKDRVNTEAFF	TGTGCCAGCAGTAAGGACAGGGTGAACACTGAAGCTTTCTTT
NA	14	TRBV28	NA	TRBJ1-4	CASSLAGINEKLFF	TGTGCCAGCAGTTTAGCCGGGATCAATGAAAAACTGTTTTTT
NA	12	TRBV28	NA	TRBJ2-7	CASSVQFYEQYF	TGTGCCAGCAGTGTTCAATTTTACGAGCAGTACTTC
NA	15	TRBV15	NA	TRBJ1-2	CATSPGGADPYGYTF	TGTGCCACCAGCCCGGGGGGGGCGGACCCCTATGGCTACACCTTC
NA	17	TRBV6-4	NA	TRBJ2-6	CASSADIPGAGANVLTF	TGTGCCAGCAGTGCCGACATACCAGGGGCTGGGGCCAACGTCCTGACTTTC
NA	16	TRBV4-3	few	TRBJ1-5	CASSQDRRASYQPQHF	TGCGCCAGCAGCCAAGATCGCAGGGCGAGTTATCAGCCCCAGCATTTT
TRBD1	14	TRBV6-5	NA	TRBJ1-1	CASSLRQGNTEAFF	TGTGCCAGCAGTCTCCGACAGGGGAACACTGAAGCTTTCTTT
TRBD2	17	TRBV27	NA	TRBJ2-7	CASTHFPSRGGSYEQYF	TGTGCCAGCACTCATTTCCCCTCGCGGGGGGGCTCTTACGAGCAGTACTTC
NA	13	TRBV15	NA	TRBJ2-2	CATSPYGAGELFF	TGTGCCACCAGCCCCTACGGGGCCGGGGAGCTGTTTTTT
TRBD2	17	TRBV28	NA	TRBJ2-1	CASSRFVRTSGNNEQFF	TGTGCCAGCAGTCGGTTTGTGAGGACTAGCGGGAACAATGAGCAGTTCTTC
NA	18	TRBV7-8	NA	TRBJ1-5	CASSSRLRGSVYNQPQHF	TGTGCCAGCAGCTCCCGCCTTAGGGGCTCGGTCTACAATCAGCCCCAGCATTTT
NA	12	TRBV10-3	NA	TRBJ1-6	CAISDPNSPLHF	TGTGCCATCAGTGACCCGAATTCACCCCTCCACTTT
TRBD1	16	TRBV27	NA	TRBJ1-6	CASSLSTQGNNSPLHF	TGTGCCAGCAGTTTATCGACACAGGGGAATAATTCACCCCTCCACTTT
NA	16	TRBV6-1	NA	TRBJ1-6	CASSEGDNRYNSPLRF	TGTGCCAGCAGTGAAGGAGACAACCGTTATAATTCACCCCTCCGCTTT
NA	15	TRBV19	NA	TRBJ2-1	CASSMVQSSYNEQFF	TGTGCCAGTAGTATGGTACAGAGCTCCTACAATGAGCAGTTCTTC
NA	16	TRBV7-2	NA	TRBJ2-5	CASSLRGGILEETQYF	TGTGCCAGCAGCTTACGAGGAGGGATACTCGAGGAGACCCAGTACTTC
TRBD2	13	TRBV29-1	NA	TRBJ2-7	CSVDTSGSYEQYF	TGCAGCGTTGATACTAGCGGGAGTTACGAGCAGTACTTC
NA	16	TRBV30	few	TRBJ1-1	CAWSVDITTGRGGAFF	TGTGCCTGGAGTGTAGACATCACCACAGGGAGGGGGGGAGCTTTCTTT
NA	16	TRBV12-2	once	TRBJ2-7	CASRRQDSALAYEQYF	TGTGCAAGTCGCCGACAGGACTCCGCTCTAGCCTACGAGCAGTACTTC
TRBD2	13	TRBV10-3	NA	TRBJ2-7	CASSIAGVYEQYF	TGTGCCAGCTCTATAGCGGGAGTCTACGAGCAGTACTTC
NA	15	TRBV21-1	NA	TRBJ1-1	CASSKVRDLNTEAFF	TGTGCCAGCAGCAAGGTTCGGGACTTGAACACTGAAGCTTTCTTT
NA	12	TRBV30	NA	TRBJ1-3	CAGHRSGNTIYF	TGTGCCGGCCACCGAAGTGGAAACACCATATATTTT
NA	14	TRBV15	NA	TRBJ2-5	CATSRTGSGETQYF	TGTGCCACCAGCAGAACGGGGTCCGGGGAGACCCAGTACTTC
TRBD1	14	TRBV10-2	NA	TRBJ1-3	CASNAGTGGNTIYF	TGCGCCAGCAATGCCGGGACAGGGGGAAACACCATATATTTT
TRBD2	15	TRBV9	NA	TRBJ2-1	CASSVGGSVDNEQFF	TGTGCCAGCAGCGTAGGCGGGAGTGTCGACAATGAGCAGTTCTTC
NA	15	TRBV27	NA	TRBJ2-3	CASSGGALESDTQYF	TGTGCCAGCAGTGGGGGGGCCCTAGAATCAGATACGCAGTATTTT
TRBD1	14	TRBV28	NA	TRBJ1-2	CASSFMGQGYGYTF	TGTGCCAGCAGTTTCATGGGACAGGGGTATGGCTACACCTTC
NA	15	TRBV29-1	NA	TRBJ2-1	CSVRQAPSSYNEQFF	TGCAGCGTTAGACAGGCCCCCAGCTCCTACAATGAGCAGTTCTTC
TRBD1	14	TRBV6-6	NA	TRBJ1-2	CASSLGQGAYGYTF	TGTGCCAGCAGCCTGGGACAGGGGGCGTATGGCTACACCTTC
TRBD1	15	TRBV5-4	NA	TRBJ2-7	CASSFPDRGLYEQYF	TGTGCCAGCAGCTTCCCCGACAGGGGGCTTTACGAGCAGTACTTC
NA	14	TRBV25-1	NA	TRBJ1-2	CASSESRVGGGYTF	TGTGCCAGCAGTGAGAGTCGCGTGGGGGGTGGCTACACCTTC
TRBD1	16	TRBV15	NA	TRBJ1-3	CATSRDVGQGENTIYF	TGTGCCACCAGCAGAGATGTGGGACAGGGGGAAAACACCATATATTTT
NA	12	TRBV10-3	NA	TRBJ2-1	CAIRTENNEQFF	TGTGCCATCAGGACAGAAAACAATGAGCAGTTCTTC
NA	15	TRBV6-1	few	TRBJ1-3	CASSIQRYSGNTIYF	TGTGCCAGCAGTATACAGAGATACTCTGGAAACACCATATATTTT
TRBD2	14	TRBV28	NA	TRBJ2-7	CASSFKGLDYEQYF	TGTGCCAGCAGTTTTAAGGGACTAGACTACGAGCAGTACTTC
TRBD1	15	TRBV6-1	NA	TRBJ1-5	CASRAGQGAHQPQHF	TGTGCCAGCAGAGCCGGACAGGGGGCCCATCAGCCCCAGCATTTT
TRBD2	15	TRBV28	NA	TRBJ2-1	CASASPGLAAGEQFF	TGTGCCAGCGCCTCTCCGGGACTAGCGGCCGGTGAGCAGTTCTTC
NA	15	TRBV5-1	NA	TRBJ1-1	CASSLVPTMNTEAFF	TGCGCCAGCAGCTTGGTCCCTACTATGAACACTGAAGCTTTCTTT
NA	16	TRBV30	once	TRBJ2-7	CAWSRGIGGNSYEQYF	TGTGCCTGGAGTAGAGGTATTGGGGGGAACAGCTACGAGCAGTACTTC
NA	13	TRBV28	NA	TRBJ2-7	CASSLEGSYEQYF	TGTGCCAGCAGTTTGGAGGGGTCCTACGAGCAGTACTTC
NA	15	TRBV7-2	NA	TRBJ1-5	CASSQIQGNNQPQHF	TGTGCCAGCAGCCAGATCCAGGGTAACAATCAGCCCCAGCATTTT
NA	16	TRBV19	NA	TRBJ1-1	CASSTARTGGTTEAFF	TGTGCCAGTAGTACCGCCCGGACGGGCGGGACCACTGAAGCTTTCTTT
TRBD1	17	TRBV5-6	NA	TRBJ1-2	CASTVSARDSFNYGYTF	TGTGCCAGCACCGTATCCGCCCGGGACAGCTTTAACTATGGCTACACCTTC
TRBD1	14	TRBV6-6	few	TRBJ1-1	CASSVLEGATEAFF	TGTGCCAGCTCTGTGCTCGAGGGGGCGACTGAAGCTTTCTTT
TRBD2	14	TRBV4-2	NA	TRBJ2-1	CASREREGLDEQFF	TGTGCCAGCAGAGAGCGGGAGGGCCTCGATGAGCAGTTCTTC